This T cell receptor (beta chain) was observed in a study of blood T cell repertoires in COVID-19. In the study overall: T cells, B-cell-depleted T cells, or PBMCs provided the cDNA or gDNA that served as material.

The method was immunoSEQ multiplex PCR; TCRdb's version includes in-frame clones alone and lacks a portion of them. Here the sample spans approximately 180,000 clones, 70% to 90% being singletons. The CDR3 has 14 residues. CDR1 is SGHRS, CDR2 YFSETQ, per germline. V dropped 4 bases and J dropped 4 bases, with 14 bases sitting between them. This TCR derives from a human donor with active or convalescent COVID-19. The donor label of this sample is uncertain. The rearrangement uses TRBV5-1 and TRBJ1-1; no clear D gene. Source material: peripheral blood. The DNA for the CDR3 is TGCGCCAGCAGCCCCGAGCGGGCCGTCACTGAAGCTTTCTTT. This sequence encodes CASSPERAVTEAFF. The variable domain in full, completed from reference TRBV5-1 and TRBJ1-1, reads KAGVTQTPRYLIKTRGQQVTLSCSPISGHRSVSWYQQTPGQGLQFLFEYFSETQRNKGNFPGRFSGRQFSNSRSEMNVSTLELGDSALYLCASSPERAVTEAFFGQGTRLTVV.